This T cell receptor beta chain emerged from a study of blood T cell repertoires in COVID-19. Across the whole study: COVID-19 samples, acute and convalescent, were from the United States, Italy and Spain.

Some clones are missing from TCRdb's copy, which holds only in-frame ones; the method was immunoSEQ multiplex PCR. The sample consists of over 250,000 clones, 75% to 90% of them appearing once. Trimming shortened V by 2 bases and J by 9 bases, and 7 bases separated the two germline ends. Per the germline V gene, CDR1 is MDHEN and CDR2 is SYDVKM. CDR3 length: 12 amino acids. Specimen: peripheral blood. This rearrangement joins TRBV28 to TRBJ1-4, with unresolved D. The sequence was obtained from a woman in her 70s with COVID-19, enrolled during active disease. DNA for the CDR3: TGTGCCAGCAGTTTACCTATGAAAAAACTGTTTTTT. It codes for CASSLPMKKLFF.